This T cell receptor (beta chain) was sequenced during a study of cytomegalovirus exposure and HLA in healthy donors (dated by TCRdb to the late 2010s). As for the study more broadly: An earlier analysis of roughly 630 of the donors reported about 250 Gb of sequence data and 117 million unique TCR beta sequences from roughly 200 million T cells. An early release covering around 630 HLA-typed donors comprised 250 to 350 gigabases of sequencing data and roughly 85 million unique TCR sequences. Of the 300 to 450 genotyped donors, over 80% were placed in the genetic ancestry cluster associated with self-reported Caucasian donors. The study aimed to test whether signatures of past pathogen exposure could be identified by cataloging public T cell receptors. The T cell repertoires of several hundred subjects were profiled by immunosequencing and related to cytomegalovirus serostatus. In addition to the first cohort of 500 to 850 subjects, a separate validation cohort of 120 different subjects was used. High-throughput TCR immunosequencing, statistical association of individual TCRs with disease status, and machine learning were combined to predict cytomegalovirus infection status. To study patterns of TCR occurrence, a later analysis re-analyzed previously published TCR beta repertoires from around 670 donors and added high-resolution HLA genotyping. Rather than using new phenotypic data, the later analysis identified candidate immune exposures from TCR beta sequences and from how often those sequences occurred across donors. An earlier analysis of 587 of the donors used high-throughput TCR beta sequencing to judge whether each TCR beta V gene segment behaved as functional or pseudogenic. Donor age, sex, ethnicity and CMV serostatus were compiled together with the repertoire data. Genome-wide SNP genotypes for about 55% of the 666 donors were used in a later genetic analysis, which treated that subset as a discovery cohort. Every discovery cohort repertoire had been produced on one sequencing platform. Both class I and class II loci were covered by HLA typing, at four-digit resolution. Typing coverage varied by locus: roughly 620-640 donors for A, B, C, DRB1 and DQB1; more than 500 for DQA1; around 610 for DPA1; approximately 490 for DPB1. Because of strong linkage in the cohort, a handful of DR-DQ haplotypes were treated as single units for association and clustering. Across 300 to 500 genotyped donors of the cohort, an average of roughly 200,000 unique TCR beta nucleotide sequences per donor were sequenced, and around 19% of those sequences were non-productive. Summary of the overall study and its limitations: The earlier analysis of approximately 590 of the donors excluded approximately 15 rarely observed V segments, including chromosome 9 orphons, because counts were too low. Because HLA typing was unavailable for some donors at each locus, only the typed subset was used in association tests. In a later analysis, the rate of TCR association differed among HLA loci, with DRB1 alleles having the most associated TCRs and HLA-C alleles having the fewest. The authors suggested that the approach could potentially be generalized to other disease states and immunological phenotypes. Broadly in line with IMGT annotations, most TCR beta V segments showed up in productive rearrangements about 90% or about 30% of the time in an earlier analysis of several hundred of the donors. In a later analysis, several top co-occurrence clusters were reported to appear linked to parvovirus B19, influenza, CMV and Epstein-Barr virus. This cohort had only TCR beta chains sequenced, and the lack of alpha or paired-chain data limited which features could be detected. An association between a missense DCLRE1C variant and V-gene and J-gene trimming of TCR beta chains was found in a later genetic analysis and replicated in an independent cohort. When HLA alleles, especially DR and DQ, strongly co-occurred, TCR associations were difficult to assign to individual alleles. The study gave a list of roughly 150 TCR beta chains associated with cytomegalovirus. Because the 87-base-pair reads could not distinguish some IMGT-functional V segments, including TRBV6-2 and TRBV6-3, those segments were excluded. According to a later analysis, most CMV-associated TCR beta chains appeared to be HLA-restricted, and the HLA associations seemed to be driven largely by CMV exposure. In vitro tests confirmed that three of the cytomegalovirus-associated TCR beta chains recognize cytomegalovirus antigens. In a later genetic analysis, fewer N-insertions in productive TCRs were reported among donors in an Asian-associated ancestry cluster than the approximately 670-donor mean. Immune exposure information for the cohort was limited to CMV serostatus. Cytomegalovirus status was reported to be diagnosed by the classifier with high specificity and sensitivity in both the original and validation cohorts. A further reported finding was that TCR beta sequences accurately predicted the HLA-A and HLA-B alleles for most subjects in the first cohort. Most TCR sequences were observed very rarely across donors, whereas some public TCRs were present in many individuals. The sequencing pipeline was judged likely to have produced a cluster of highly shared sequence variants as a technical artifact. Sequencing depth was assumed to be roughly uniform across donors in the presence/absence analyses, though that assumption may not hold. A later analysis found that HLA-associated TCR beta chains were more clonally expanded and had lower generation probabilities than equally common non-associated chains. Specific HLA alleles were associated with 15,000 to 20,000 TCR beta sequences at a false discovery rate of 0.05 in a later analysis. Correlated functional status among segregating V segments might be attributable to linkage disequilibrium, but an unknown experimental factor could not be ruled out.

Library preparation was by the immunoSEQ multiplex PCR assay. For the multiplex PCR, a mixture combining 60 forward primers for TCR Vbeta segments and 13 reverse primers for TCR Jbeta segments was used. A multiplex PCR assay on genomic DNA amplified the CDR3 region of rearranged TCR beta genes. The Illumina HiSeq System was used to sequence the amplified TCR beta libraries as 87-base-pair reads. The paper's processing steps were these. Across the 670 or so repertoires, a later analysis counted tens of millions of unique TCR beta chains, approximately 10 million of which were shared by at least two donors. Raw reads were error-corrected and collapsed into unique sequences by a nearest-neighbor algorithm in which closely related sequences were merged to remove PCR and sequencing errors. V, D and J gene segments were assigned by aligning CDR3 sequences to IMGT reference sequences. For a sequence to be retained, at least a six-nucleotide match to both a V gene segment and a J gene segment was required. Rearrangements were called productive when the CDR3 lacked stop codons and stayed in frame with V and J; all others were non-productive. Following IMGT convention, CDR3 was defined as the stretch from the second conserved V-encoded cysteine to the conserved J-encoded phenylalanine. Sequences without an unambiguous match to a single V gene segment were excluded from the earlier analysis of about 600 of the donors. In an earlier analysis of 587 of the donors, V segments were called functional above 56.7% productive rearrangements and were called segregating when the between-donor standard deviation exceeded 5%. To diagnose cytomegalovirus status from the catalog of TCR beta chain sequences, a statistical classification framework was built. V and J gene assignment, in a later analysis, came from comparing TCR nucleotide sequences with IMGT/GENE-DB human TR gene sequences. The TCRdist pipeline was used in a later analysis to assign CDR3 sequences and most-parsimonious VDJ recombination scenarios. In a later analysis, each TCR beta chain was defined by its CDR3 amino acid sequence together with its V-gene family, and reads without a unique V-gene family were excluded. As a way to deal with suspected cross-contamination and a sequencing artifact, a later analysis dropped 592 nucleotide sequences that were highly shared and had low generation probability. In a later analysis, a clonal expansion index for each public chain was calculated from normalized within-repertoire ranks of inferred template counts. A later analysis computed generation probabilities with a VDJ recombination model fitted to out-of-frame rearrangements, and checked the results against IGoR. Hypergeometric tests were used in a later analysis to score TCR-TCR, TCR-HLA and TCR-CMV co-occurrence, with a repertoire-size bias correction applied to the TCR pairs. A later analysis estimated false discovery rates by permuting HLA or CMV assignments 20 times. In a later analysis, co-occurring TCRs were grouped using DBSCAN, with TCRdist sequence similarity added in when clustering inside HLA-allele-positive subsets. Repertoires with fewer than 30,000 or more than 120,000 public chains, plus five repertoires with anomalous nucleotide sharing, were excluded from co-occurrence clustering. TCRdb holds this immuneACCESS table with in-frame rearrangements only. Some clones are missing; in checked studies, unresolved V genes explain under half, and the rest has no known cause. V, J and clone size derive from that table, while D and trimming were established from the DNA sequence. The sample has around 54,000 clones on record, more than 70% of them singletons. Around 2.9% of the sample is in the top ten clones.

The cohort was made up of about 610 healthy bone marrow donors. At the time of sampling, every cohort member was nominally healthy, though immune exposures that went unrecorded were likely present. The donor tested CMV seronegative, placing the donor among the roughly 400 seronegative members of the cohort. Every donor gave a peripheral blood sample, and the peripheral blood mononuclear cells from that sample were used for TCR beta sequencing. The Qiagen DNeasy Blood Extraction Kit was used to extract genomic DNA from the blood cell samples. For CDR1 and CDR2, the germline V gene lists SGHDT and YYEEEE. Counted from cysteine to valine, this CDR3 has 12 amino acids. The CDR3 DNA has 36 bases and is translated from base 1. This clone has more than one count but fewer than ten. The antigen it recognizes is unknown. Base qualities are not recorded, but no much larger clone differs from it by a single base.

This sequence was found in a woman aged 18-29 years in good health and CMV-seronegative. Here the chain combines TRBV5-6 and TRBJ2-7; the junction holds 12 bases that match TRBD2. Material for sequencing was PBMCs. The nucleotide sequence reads TGTGCCAGCAGCCGAACTAGCGGGAGGCTTCTGGTC. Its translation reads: CASSRTSGRLLV.